The T cell receptor beta chain under discussion was sequenced for a study of neurological immune-mediated disorders. Many counts were recorded for this clonotype. Via MiXCR, TCRdb re-called the 5' RACE reads, giving one row per CDR3 protein. Of under 70,000 distinct CDR3 sequences listed, around 24% are singletons. The CDR3 has 21 amino acids. The V and J ends lost 3 bases and 1 base, in that order; junction bases with no gene match: 20. The germline gives CDR1 SGHRS, CDR2 YFSETQ. Sample time point: technical triplicate 2. The V and J genes are TRBV5-1 and TRBJ2-2; 8 nucleotides agree with TRBD1. The source is a man aged 55 to 70 with HTLV-1-associated myelopathy (HAM/TSP). The sample comprised PBMCs. CDR3 nucleotides: TGCGCCAGCAGCTCTAAAAATAAGATAGAACCCGGGACAGGGAACACCGGGGAGCTGTTTTTT. It codes for CASSSKNKIEPGTGNTGELFF. The full variable domain, rest sourced from reference TRBV5-1 and TRBJ2-2, is KAGVTQTPRYLIKTRGQQVTLSCSPISGHRSVSWYQQTPGQGLQFLFEYFSETQRNKGNFPGRFSGRQFSNSRSEMNVSTLELGDSALYLCASSSKNKIEPGTGNTGELFFGEGSRLTVL.